This T cell receptor beta chain was observed in a study of blood T cells in healthy people across ages. The junction had 8 bases not matched to a gene; V was cut back by 2 bases and J by 6 bases. The germline V gene has CDR1 ENHRY and CDR2 SYGVKD. The CDR3 has 18 amino acids. Primed by a sample-barcoded 5' primer and a J-beta primer mix, a second PCR proceeded for roughly 7 to 12 cycles. TCRdb used MiXCR to reprocess the 5' RACE reads, holding one entry per CDR3 protein. The data contain about a million distinct CDR3 sequences, roughly 47% of them singletons. This clonotype has a handful of counts. Per individual sample, total RNA of at least 5.5 micrograms was extracted.

Sequencing was carried out using blood. This sequence was found in a woman aged 60-75 years in good health. The V call is TRBV10-3, the J call TRBJ2-4; TRBD2 agrees at 15 bases. The CDR3 DNA reads as TGTGCCATCAGTGAGACAGGGACTAGCGGGAGGAGCGGAAACATTCAGTACTTC. It translates to CAISETGTSGRSGNIQYF.